This T cell receptor beta chain was sequenced for a study of cytomegalovirus exposure and HLA in healthy donors. Study overall: Unique TCRs numbering approximately 80 million, obtained from HLA-typed donors, made up an early data release. Among the roughly 380 donors who were genotyped, approximately 84% fell in the genetic ancestry cluster that is associated with self-reported Caucasian donors.

60 Vbeta and 13 Jbeta primers were used in PCR. Clones were read by immunoSEQ multiplex PCR, and TCRdb kept only the in-frame ones, dropping some. The table shows hundreds of thousands of clones, with 65% to 80% occurring only once. This clone has just one count. The germline V and J ends were trimmed by 4 bases and 4 bases, with 14 bases remaining between them. CDR3 length: 14 amino acids. Germline CDR1 and CDR2: SGHRS and YFSETQ. This sequence originates from a middle-aged man in good health and CMV-seronegative. Material: PBMCs. The chain combines TRBV5-1 with TRBJ1-2; possible D gene TRBD1, 5 bases. CDR3 region: CASSPGGTGYGYTF. The CDR3 DNA is TGCGCCAGCAGCCCGGGAGGGACGGGCTATGGCTACACCTTC.